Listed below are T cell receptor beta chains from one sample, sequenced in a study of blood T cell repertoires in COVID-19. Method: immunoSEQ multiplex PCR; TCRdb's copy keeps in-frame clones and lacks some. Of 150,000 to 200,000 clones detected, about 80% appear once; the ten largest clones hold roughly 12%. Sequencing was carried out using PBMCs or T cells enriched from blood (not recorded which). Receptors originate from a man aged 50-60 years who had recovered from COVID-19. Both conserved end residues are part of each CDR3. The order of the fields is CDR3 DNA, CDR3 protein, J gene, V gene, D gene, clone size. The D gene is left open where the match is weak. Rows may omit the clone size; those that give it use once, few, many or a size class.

DNA: TGTGCCAGCAGTTTTTCTAGCGGCACAGATACGCAGTATTTT
CDR3: CASSFSSGTDTQYF
J: TRBJ2-3
V: TRBV27
D: -
size: -

DNA: TGCGCCAGCAGCCAAGTCCGCATGAGGGGGAACATTCAGTACTTC
CDR3: CASSQVRMRGNIQYF
J: TRBJ2-4
V: TRBV4-1
D: -
size: -

DNA: TGTGCCAGCAGCCACTCGGTGGGCTGGGACAATGAGCAGTTCTTC
CDR3: CASSHSVGWDNEQFF
J: TRBJ2-1
V: TRBV4-2
D: -
size: -

DNA: TGTGCCAGCAGTGAAGTACAGCTCTATGGCTACACCTTC
CDR3: CASSEVQLYGYTF
J: TRBJ1-2
V: TRBV6-1
D: -
size: -

DNA: TGTGCCAGCAGCTTAGGCGGTCGCACTGAAGCTTTCTTT
CDR3: CASSLGGRTEAFF
J: TRBJ1-1
V: TRBV13
D: -
size: few

DNA: TGCGCCAGCAGCGTATCCGGGACAGGGACTGGAAACACCATATATTTT
CDR3: CASSVSGTGTGNTIYF
J: TRBJ1-3
V: TRBV5-1
D: TRBD1
size: -

DNA: TGTGCCACTCTCCCGCGGGGGGGCCAGAACATTCAGTACTTC
CDR3: CATLPRGGQNIQYF
J: TRBJ2-4
V: TRBV19
D: TRBD2
size: -

DNA: TGCGCCAGCAGCTCCGGACTAGCGGGGGGGGAGACCCAGTACTTC
CDR3: CASSSGLAGGETQYF
J: TRBJ2-5
V: TRBV5-1
D: TRBD2
size: -

DNA: TGTGCCAGCAGCTTAGCGTCGGAAGGTTGGGGCCGAGATGGCTACACCTTC
CDR3: CASSLASEGWGRDGYTF
J: TRBJ1-2
V: TRBV7-9
D: -
size: -

DNA: TGTGCCAGCAGTTACCAGGGGGTGAACACTGAAGCTTTCTTT
CDR3: CASSYQGVNTEAFF
J: TRBJ1-1
V: TRBV6-6
D: TRBD1
size: -

DNA: TGTGCCATCAGGAACAGGGGTGGCACTGAAGCTTTCTTT
CDR3: CAIRNRGGTEAFF
J: TRBJ1-1
V: TRBV10-3
D: TRBD1
size: once

DNA: TGCGCCAGTTCGACAGGGCCTTATAATTCACCCCTCCACTTT
CDR3: CASSTGPYNSPLHF
J: TRBJ1-6
V: TRBV10-2
D: TRBD1
size: -

DNA: TGTGCCAGTCAGCGAGCGGGCGGATCAGAGCCCCAGCATTTT
CDR3: CASQRAGGSEPQHF
J: TRBJ1-5
V: TRBV19
D: -
size: few

DNA: TGTGCCACCCTAGGGCGGGGCAACACCGGGGAGCTGTTTTTT
CDR3: CATLGRGNTGELFF
J: TRBJ2-2
V: TRBV24-1
D: -
size: -

DNA: TGTGCCAGCAGCCCCTCAGACTATGGCTACACCTTC
CDR3: CASSPSDYGYTF
J: TRBJ1-2
V: TRBV6-5
D: -
size: -

DNA: TGTGCCATCAGTGAACGGACAGGGGGCGGGTATGGCTACACCTTC
CDR3: CAISERTGGGYGYTF
J: TRBJ1-2
V: TRBV10-3
D: TRBD1
size: few

DNA: TGCGCCAGCAGCCCCGGGACAGGAAACGAAAAACTGTTTTTT
CDR3: CASSPGTGNEKLFF
J: TRBJ1-4
V: TRBV4-3
D: TRBD1
size: -

DNA: TGTGCCAGTAGTATCGGTCGTGGGGGACAGGGGAGTTCACCCCTCCACTTT
CDR3: CASSIGRGGQGSSPLHF
J: TRBJ1-6
V: TRBV19
D: TRBD1
size: -

DNA: TGTGCCAGCAGTCCAGAGGGGGCTGAAAAACTGTTTTTT
CDR3: CASSPEGAEKLFF
J: TRBJ1-4
V: TRBV2
D: TRBD1
size: -

DNA: TGTGCCAGCAGCGTAGCAACAGGGTCTGGCGGCTACACCTTC
CDR3: CASSVATGSGGYTF
J: TRBJ1-2
V: TRBV9
D: -
size: -

DNA: TGTGCCAGCAGCCCAGGGGTCGGGGACGGCGAGCAGTACTTC
CDR3: CASSPGVGDGEQYF
J: TRBJ2-7
V: TRBV7-2
D: -
size: -

DNA: TGCGCCAGCGCCCCGGGGAGATCCACTGAAGCTTTCTTT
CDR3: CASAPGRSTEAFF
J: TRBJ1-1
V: TRBV10-1
D: -
size: -

DNA: TGTGCCTCCTGCGAGGGCGGGGGCGGTGATACGCAGTATTTT
CDR3: CASCEGGGGDTQYF
J: TRBJ2-3
V: TRBV9
D: -
size: -

DNA: TGCGCCAGCAGCTTGGCCGCAGATACGCAGTATTTT
CDR3: CASSLAADTQYF
J: TRBJ2-3
V: TRBV5-1
D: -
size: -

DNA: TGTGCCAGCAGCGGGTCAGGGCCGTATGGCTACACCTTC
CDR3: CASSGSGPYGYTF
J: TRBJ1-2
V: TRBV25-1
D: -
size: -

DNA: TGCGCCAGCAGCTTGGAATCCACAGGGGATACGCAGTATTTT
CDR3: CASSLESTGDTQYF
J: TRBJ2-3
V: TRBV5-1
D: -
size: many

DNA: TGTGCCAGCAGTTACTTGGACAGCAAAGAGACCCAGTACTTC
CDR3: CASSYLDSKETQYF
J: TRBJ2-5
V: TRBV6-2/TRBV6-3
D: -
size: -

DNA: TGTGCCATCAGTGAAGAGGTCTTACCCTTGAATTCACCCCTCCACTTT
CDR3: CAISEEVLPLNSPLHF
J: TRBJ1-6
V: TRBV10-3
D: -
size: -

DNA: TGTGCCAGCAGTCAAACAGGGGTGGCTAATGAAAAACTGTTTTTT
CDR3: CASSQTGVANEKLFF
J: TRBJ1-4
V: TRBV2
D: TRBD1
size: -

DNA: TGTGCCAGCAGCTTAGCAGGGGTTGAAGCTTTCTTT
CDR3: CASSLAGVEAFF
J: TRBJ1-1
V: TRBV11-2
D: -
size: -

DNA: TGTGCCATCAGTGGAGGGACTGAAGCTTTCTTT
CDR3: CAISGGTEAFF
J: TRBJ1-1
V: TRBV10-3
D: -
size: once

DNA: TGTGCCAGCAGGGACAGGGGTTCCTATGGCTACACCTTC
CDR3: CASRDRGSYGYTF
J: TRBJ1-2
V: TRBV25-1
D: TRBD1
size: once

DNA: TGTGCCAGCAGTCGGACAGGGGTAGGACAGCCCCAGCATTTT
CDR3: CASSRTGVGQPQHF
J: TRBJ1-5
V: TRBV11-2
D: TRBD1
size: -

DNA: TGCGCCAGCAGCTTGACGGTCTACAGGGCCGGTGAAGCTTTCTTT
CDR3: CASSLTVYRAGEAFF
J: TRBJ1-1
V: TRBV5-1
D: -
size: few

DNA: TGCGCCAGCAGCCAAGGGTACGGGGGGGCGGCAGATACGCAGTATTTT
CDR3: CASSQGYGGAADTQYF
J: TRBJ2-3
V: TRBV4-1
D: TRBD2
size: -

DNA: TGTGCCAGCTCACCGGCCGGGACTACAGATACGCAGTATTTT
CDR3: CASSPAGTTDTQYF
J: TRBJ2-3
V: TRBV18
D: -
size: -

DNA: TGTGCCAGCAGCCTTAGTTCTGGGGCCAACGTCCTGACTTTC
CDR3: CASSLSSGANVLTF
J: TRBJ2-6
V: TRBV11-1
D: -
size: -

DNA: TGTGCCAGCAGCTTCTCCCGGGACAGGGGTTACGAGCAGTACTTC
CDR3: CASSFSRDRGYEQYF
J: TRBJ2-7
V: TRBV7-9
D: TRBD1
size: -

DNA: TGTGCCAGCAGCTACAGGGGCCTTAGCAATCAGCCCCAGCATTTT
CDR3: CASSYRGLSNQPQHF
J: TRBJ1-5
V: TRBV28
D: TRBD1
size: -

DNA: TGTGCCAGCAGTTACTCATATGGGCGAGATCAGCCCCAGCATTTT
CDR3: CASSYSYGRDQPQHF
J: TRBJ1-5
V: TRBV6-5
D: -
size: few

DNA: TGTGCCAGCAGTCCCCACGAAGGGGGCTGGGGCTATGGCTACACCTTC
CDR3: CASSPHEGGWGYGYTF
J: TRBJ1-2
V: TRBV27
D: TRBD1
size: -

DNA: TGTGCCAGTAGTCGAGGGCAGGGGCGTGGTGGCTACACCTTC
CDR3: CASSRGQGRGGYTF
J: TRBJ1-2
V: TRBV19
D: -
size: -

DNA: TGTGCCATCAGTGATGAAGTATTGAACAGCGAGCAGTACTTC
CDR3: CAISDEVLNSEQYF
J: TRBJ2-7
V: TRBV10-3
D: -
size: once

DNA: TGTGCCAGCGCTACGTCGGGAGATAGTTGGGGCTACACCTTC
CDR3: CASATSGDSWGYTF
J: TRBJ1-2
V: TRBV7-2
D: -
size: -

DNA: TGTGCCAGCATGGGAGCGAACACTGAAGCTTTCTTT
CDR3: CASMGANTEAFF
J: TRBJ1-1
V: TRBV28
D: -
size: -

DNA: TGTGCCTGGTCAGGGGGGATGAACACTGAAGCTTTCTTT
CDR3: CAWSGGMNTEAFF
J: TRBJ1-1
V: TRBV30
D: TRBD1
size: -

DNA: TGCAGCATCTCCGGGTCTCTGGTCGACACTGAAGCTTTCTTT
CDR3: CSISGSLVDTEAFF
J: TRBJ1-1
V: TRBV29-1
D: -
size: -

DNA: TGTGCCAGCAGTTCCAGTGCGCAGGGCAACACTGAAGCTTTCTTT
CDR3: CASSSSAQGNTEAFF
J: TRBJ1-1
V: TRBV28
D: -
size: -

DNA: TGCGCCAGCAGTACTACCCGGGGGGAAGCAAACTATGGCTACACCTTC
CDR3: CASSTTRGEANYGYTF
J: TRBJ1-2
V: TRBV5-1
D: -
size: -

DNA: TGCAGCGTCCCTCACGAGTATGGGGGGAACTATGGCTACACCTTC
CDR3: CSVPHEYGGNYGYTF
J: TRBJ1-2
V: TRBV29-1
D: -
size: few

DNA: TGTGCCAGCAGCGCGATACCCGGGACAGGCTTAGATGGCTACACCTTC
CDR3: CASSAIPGTGLDGYTF
J: TRBJ1-2
V: TRBV9
D: TRBD1
size: few

DNA: TGTGCCACCAGTGCCATGGGGGCGGGGGGCTACGAGCAGTACTTC
CDR3: CATSAMGAGGYEQYF
J: TRBJ2-7
V: TRBV24-1
D: TRBD2
size: -

DNA: TGTGCCAGCAGCAGGACAGGCTACGAGCAGTACTTC
CDR3: CASSRTGYEQYF
J: TRBJ2-7
V: TRBV6-2/TRBV6-3
D: TRBD1
size: once

DNA: TGTGCCAGCAGCACCCCCTGGGACAGACGGTTCGATCAGCCCCAGCATTTT
CDR3: CASSTPWDRRFDQPQHF
J: TRBJ1-5
V: TRBV9
D: TRBD1
size: -